The rows below give T cell receptor beta chains drawn from one sample of a study of T cell responses to AZD1222 COVID-19 vaccine. Method: immunoSEQ multiplex PCR; TCRdb's copy keeps in-frame clones and lacks some. The sample carries 80,000 to 95,000 clones, around nine tenths recorded once. This specimen consisted of peripheral blood, obtained 28 days after the second AZD1222 dose. These receptors were collected from an adult who received the AZD1222 COVID-19 vaccine. The CDR3 runs from the conserved cysteine through the conserved F or W. A D gene is named only where the DNA matches it firmly. Some rows have no size entry. The others give once, few or many, or a class for an expanded clone.

abundance | j_gene | d_gene | v_gene | CDR3aa | CDR3nt
NA | TRBJ1-1 | NA | TRBV9 | CASSVAGGNTEAFF | TGTGCCAGCAGCGTCGCGGGGGGGAACACTGAAGCTTTCTTT
NA | TRBJ1-2 | NA | TRBV29-1 | CSATSGRSLYGYTF | TGCAGCGCTACGTCCGGACGGTCGCTCTATGGCTACACCTTC
NA | TRBJ2-1 | TRBD2 | TRBV9 | CASSFRLAGVTNEQFF | TGTGCCAGCAGCTTCCGACTAGCGGGAGTGACAAATGAGCAGTTCTTC
NA | TRBJ2-2 | NA | TRBV10-1 | CASSDGGGRSGELFF | TGCGCCAGCAGTGATGGTGGGGGGCGCTCCGGGGAGCTGTTTTTT
once | TRBJ1-4 | NA | TRBV4-2 | CASSQDLVTAGPNEKLFF | TGTGCCAGCAGCCAAGATCTAGTAACGGCAGGACCCAATGAAAAACTGTTTTTT
NA | TRBJ2-7 | NA | TRBV1 | CTSSQGMGLAGKSYEQYF | TGCACCAGCAGCCAAGGGATGGGACTAGCGGGAAAGTCCTACGAGCAGTACTTC
NA | TRBJ2-7 | NA | TRBV10-2 | CASSARVSGSYEQYF | TGCGCCAGCAGTGCCCGTGTGAGCGGCAGCTACGAGCAGTACTTC
NA | TRBJ1-1 | TRBD1 | TRBV6-2/TRBV6-3 | CASSPLQGYTEAFF | TGTGCCAGCAGTCCCTTACAGGGGTACACTGAAGCTTTCTTT
NA | TRBJ2-1 | TRBD2 | TRBV6-4 | CASSDSGGGRIF | TGTGCCAGCAGTGACTCGGGCGGGGGTAGGATCTTC
NA | TRBJ2-1 | TRBD2 | TRBV3-1/TRBV3-2 | CASSTRGGPEQFF | TGTGCCAGCTCCACTCGGGGGGGGCCTGAGCAGTTCTTC
NA | TRBJ2-1 | NA | TRBV2 | CASRTIARTYNEQFF | TGTGCCAGCAGGACGATAGCGCGGACCTACAATGAGCAGTTCTTC
once | TRBJ1-1 | NA | TRBV6-5 | CASMSVRTNTEAFF | TGTGCCAGCATGTCGGTAAGGACGAACACTGAAGCTTTCTTT